The 17 T cell receptor beta chains presented below share a single source sample, sequenced in a study of CD8 T cells in ankylosing spondylitis. No antigen is known for these receptors. A single record per CDR3 protein comes from TCRdb applying MiXCR to the 5' RACE reads. The table includes 700,000 to 850,000 distinct CDR3 sequences, approximately 12% detected once. General study points: Made up of fewer than 10 highly homologous variants, a TCR beta motif appeared characteristic of ankylosing spondylitis blood.

The sequenced sample consisted of blood, either unsorted or a sorted T cell fraction (not recorded which). Source of these receptors: a male donor with ankylosing spondylitis.

The chain combines TRBV4-1 with TRBJ1-5; D unclear. Trimming removed 1 base from V and 8 bases from J, with 18 bases in between. The CDR3 covers 16 residues. Germline CDR1 and CDR2: MGHRA and YSYEKL. The CDR3 DNA reads as TGCGCCAGCAGCCAAGGCTCGGACCCGGTCGGGGAGCCCCAGCATTTT. Protein: CASSQGSDPVGEPQHF.

The sample holds a few counts of this clonotype. This chain uses TRBV19 with TRBJ1-1; TRBD1 aligns across 8 bases. The V and J ends lost 5 bases and 10 bases, in that order; junction bases with no gene match: 9. The CDR3 spans 13 residues. Germline V gene data show CDR1 as LNHDA and CDR2 as SQIVND (reference sequence). CDR3 loop: CASSYDRGSGAFF. The CDR3 region has the DNA TGTGCCAGTAGTTACGACAGGGGTTCGGGAGCTTTCTTT.

This chain joins TRBV18 and TRBJ1-2; the D is unclear. The CDR3 length is 13 residues. From germline, CDR1 is KGHSH and CDR2 LQKENI. The ends were cut back, 3 bases at V and 6 bases at J, with 11 bases in the middle. Written as DNA, the CDR3 is TGTGCCAGCTCACCTCGTATCGGTGATGGCTACACCTTC. It yields the protein CASSPRIGDGYTF.

This clonotype appeared a few times. The V call is TRBV7-2, the J call TRBJ1-5; 10 bases match TRBD1. The V and J ends lost 4 bases and 5 bases, in that order; junction bases with no gene match: 5. CDR3 length equals 15 residues. Germline CDR1 is SGHTA and CDR2 is FQGNSA. This CDR3 reads CASSSRDRGHQPQHF. Here the CDR3 DNA reads TGTGCCAGCAGCTCTCGGGACAGGGGACATCAGCCCCAGCATTTT.

This clonotype was seen many times. This chain joins TRBV5-1 and TRBJ2-1, with unresolved D. Trimming shortened V by 4 bases and J by 8 bases, and 10 bases separated the two germline ends. Germline V gene sequence: CDR1 SGHRS, CDR2 YFSETQ. This CDR3 is 12 amino acids long. CDR3 loop: CASSQKGYEQFF. CDR3 coding DNA: TGCGCCAGCAGCCAAAAGGGCTATGAGCAGTTCTTC. The full variable domain, in which reference TRBV5-1 and TRBJ2-1 provide the parts outside the CDR3, is KAGVTQTPRYLIKTRGQQVTLSCSPISGHRSVSWYQQTPGQGLQFLFEYFSETQRNKGNFPGRFSGRQFSNSRSEMNVSTLELGDSALYLCASSQKGYEQFFGPGTRLTVL.

The chain links TRBV19 to TRBJ2-3, with D maybe TRBD1 (5 bases). CDR1 LNHDA and CDR2 SQIVND come from the germline V gene (reference sequence). The germline V and J ends were trimmed by 1 base and 4 bases, with 9 bases remaining between them. The CDR3 spans 14 residues. CDR3 in amino acids: CASSIGRAADTQYF. The CDR3 region has the DNA TGTGCCAGTAGTATAGGCAGGGCAGCAGATACGCAGTATTTT.

The chain couples TRBV6-1 to TRBJ1-1; D is possibly TRBD1 (5 bases). The CDR3 length is 14 residues. V lost 2 bases to trimming and J lost 3 bases, with 10 bases between them. Germline V gene data show CDR1 as MNHNS and CDR2 as SASEGT. In DNA form, the CDR3 reads TGTGCCAGCAGTGAAATGGTAGGGGACACTGAAGCTTTCTTT. Amino acid sequence: CASSEMVGDTEAFF.

The chain employs TRBV20-1 and TRBJ2-1; maybe TRBD1 (7 bases). Trimming left V 4 bases short and J 3 bases short, with 10 bases between. The germline gives CDR1 DFQATT, CDR2 SNEGSKA (reference sequence). There are 13 residues in the CDR3. The CDR3 loop is CSAIRGVYNEQFF. The CDR3, as DNA: TGCAGTGCTATCAGGGGGGTCTACAATGAGCAGTTCTTC.

This clonotype was counted between two and nine times. The gene calls are TRBV9 and TRBJ2-7; D call uncertain. The V end lost 0 bases, the J end lost 1 base, and 14 bases lay between the germline ends. Germline V gene sequence: CDR1 SGDLS, CDR2 YYNGEE. CDR3 size: 16 residues. CDR3 in DNA: TGTGCCAGCAGCGTAGGGACGGCAGATCCTTCCTACGAGCAGTACTTC. Amino acid sequence: CASSVGTADPSYEQYF.

This clonotype was counted a few times. The gene calls are TRBV7-9 and TRBJ2-7; 13 bases are shared with TRBD2. J gave up 2 bases and V 5 bases, and 9 bases lay outside the gene matches. The germline V gene encodes CDR1 SEHNR and CDR2 FQNEAQ (reference sequence). The CDR3 sequence is 17 residues long. CDR3 in amino acids: CASSPARLAGGTYEQYF. CDR3 DNA: TGTGCCAGCAGCCCCGCCCGACTAGCGGGAGGCACCTACGAGCAGTACTTC.

This clonotype was observed at least ten times. The chain links TRBV27 to TRBJ2-5; tentative D call: TRBD2 (5 bases). CDR3 length: 14 residues. Germline V gene sequence: CDR1 MNHEY, CDR2 SMNVEV (reference sequence). Trimming shortened V by 3 bases and J by 5 bases, and 13 bases separated the two germline ends. CDR3 residues: CASSLYTRFETQYF. In nucleotides, the CDR3 is TGTGCCAGCAGTTTGTACACTAGGTTTGAGACCCAGTACTTC.

The rearrangement links TRBV10-3 to TRBJ2-6; maybe TRBD1 (5 bases). Per germline, CDR1 ENHRY and CDR2 SYGVKD. The ends were cut back, 4 bases at V and 1 base at J, with 8 bases in the middle. The CDR3 runs 15 residues. The chain's CDR3 is CAISAQGSGANVLTF. Written as DNA, the CDR3 is TGTGCCATCAGTGCTCAGGGTTCTGGGGCCAACGTCCTGACTTTC.

The V and J genes are TRBV7-2 and TRBJ2-5; 11 positions agree with TRBD2. The ends lost 3 bases at V and 4 bases at J; junction bases unmatched: 10. Per germline, CDR1 SGHTA and CDR2 FQGNSA. CDR3 size: 17 residues. The CDR3 spells CASSLEGLAVGRETQYF. DNA for the CDR3: TGTGCCAGCAGCTTGGAGGGACTAGCGGTCGGTAGAGAGACCCAGTACTTC.

This clonotype was seen more than once but under ten times. J is TRBJ1-5 and V is TRBV18; D gene ambiguous. The CDR3 covers 13 residues. Trimming took off 3 bases at V and 5 bases at J, with 8 bases between the two ends. Germline V gene sequence: CDR1 KGHSH, CDR2 LQKENI. CDR3 sequence (DNA): TGTGCCAGCTCACCCCGTACAGATCAGCCCCAGCATTTT. Translation gives CASSPRTDQPQHF.

The chain joins TRBV7-2 to TRBJ2-6, with no clear D. The CDR3 consists of 17 residues. Germline CDR1 SGHTA, CDR2 FQGNSA. The germline V and J ends were trimmed by 4 bases and 0 bases, with 13 bases remaining between them. This CDR3 reads CASSSGPRTSGANVLTF. The CDR3 nucleotides read TGTGCCAGCAGCTCCGGACCCAGGACCTCTGGGGCCAACGTCCTGACTTTC.

The chain is built from TRBV20-1 and TRBJ2-7; TRBD2 aligns across 10 bases. The CDR3 totals 15 residues. In germline, CDR1 is DFQATT, CDR2 SNEGSKA (reference sequence). Trimming at V came to 0 bases and at J to 3 bases, leaving 5 bases not matched to a gene. The CDR3 nucleotides are TGCAGTGCTAGAGATGGGGCTAGCGGGGGCTACGAGCAGTACTTC. Translation gives CSARDGASGGYEQYF.

The CDR3 is CASSQVGGDDGYTF. CDR3 sequence (DNA): TGTGCCAGCAGCCAAGTCGGGGGGGACGATGGCTACACCTTC. The V and J genes are TRBV4-2 and TRBJ1-2; possibly TRBD1 for D (5 bases). Trimming shortened V by 1 base and J by 6 bases, and 12 bases separated the two germline ends. This CDR3 region has 14 residues. Germline V gene data show CDR1 as LGHNA and CDR2 as YNFKEQ.